The count of the clone carrying this T cell receptor (beta chain) is one. The J segment lost 0 bases and the V segment lost 5 bases, leaving 7 bases of the junction unmatched. The CDR3 covers 17 residues. The germline CDR1 and CDR2 sequences are SGHRS and YFSETQ. The data are from a study of control samples from healthy donors and cancer patients. Sequenced by immunoSEQ multiplex PCR; TCRdb stores in-frame clones only, minus some. The sample records 150,000 to 200,000 clones, about 86% being singletons. The sequenced sample consisted of blood. V gene TRBV5-1 combines with J gene TRBJ1-6; TRBD1 aligns across 8 bases. This sequence was found in a woman in her 30s in good health. CDR3: CASRGTGLDSYNSPLHF. The CDR3 DNA sequence: TGCGCCAGCAGAGGGACAGGCCTCGACTCCTATAATTCACCCCTCCACTTT.